This T cell receptor (beta chain) was found in a study of cytotoxic CD8 clonotypes in ibrutinib-treated CLL. Broader study findings: Clonality rose at ibrutinib response, held steady in sustained remission, and fell toward baseline at progression.

Here immunoSEQ multiplex PCR was the method, and the copy in TCRdb shows in-frame clones only, minus some. This sample has some 140,000 clones, with over 60% found just once. In this sample, this clone turned up a few times. Its antigen is as yet unknown. Cryopreserved PBMCs provided roughly 2 micrograms of genomic DNA for the TCR beta libraries. Trimming left V 5 bases short and J 4 bases short, with 17 bases between. Per the germline V gene, CDR1 is LNHDA and CDR2 is SQIVND (reference sequence). CDR3 length equals 16 residues. The TCR was taken from a human donor with chronic lymphocytic leukemia. The V and J genes are TRBV19 and TRBJ2-2, with D unclear. The sequences come from PBMCs, collected after 12 months of ibrutinib treatment. This CDR3 reads CASSPRADSSTGELFF. As DNA, the CDR3 is TGTGCCAGTAGTCCCCGCGCCGACTCGAGCACCGGGGAGCTGTTTTTT.